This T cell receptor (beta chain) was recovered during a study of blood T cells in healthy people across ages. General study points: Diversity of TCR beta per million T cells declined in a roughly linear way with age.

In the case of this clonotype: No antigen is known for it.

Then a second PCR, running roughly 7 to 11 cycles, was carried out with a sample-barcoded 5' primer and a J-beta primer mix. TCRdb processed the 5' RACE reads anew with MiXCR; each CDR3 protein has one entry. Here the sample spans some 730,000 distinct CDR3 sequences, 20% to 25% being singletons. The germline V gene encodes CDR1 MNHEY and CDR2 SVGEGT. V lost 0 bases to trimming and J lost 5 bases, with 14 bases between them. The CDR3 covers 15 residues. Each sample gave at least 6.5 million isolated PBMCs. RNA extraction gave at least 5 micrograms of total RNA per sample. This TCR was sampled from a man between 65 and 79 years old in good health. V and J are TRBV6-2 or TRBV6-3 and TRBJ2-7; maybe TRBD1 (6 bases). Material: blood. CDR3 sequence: CASSYSDQGRHEQYF. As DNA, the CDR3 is TGTGCCAGCAGTTACTCGGATCAGGGGCGGCACGAGCAGTACTTC.